The clone carrying this T cell receptor beta chain was recorded many times. This specimen belongs to a study of T cells in Graves' hyperthyroidism and ophthalmopathy. Overall study context: Peripheral blood specimens were obtained at initial diagnosis, prior to any treatment.

Ophthalmopathy cases scored 3 or more on the Clinical Activity Score and 4 or more on NOSPECS grade, with duration below 3 months. Uncontrolled infection, other autoimmune disease, pregnancy and lactation each barred patients from inclusion. The investigators amplified TCR beta CDR3 regions from RNA transcripts. The primer set for the first-round RT-PCR of the TCR CDR3 was HTBI. TCRdb reprocessed the multiplex PCR reads via MiXCR and lists one record per CDR3 protein. The sample carries 360,000 or so distinct CDR3 sequences, over 12% recorded once. The CDR3 is 14 residues long. Trimming cost V 5 bases and J 5 bases, with 18 bases left between them. CDR1 is DFQATT and CDR2 is SNEGSKA in the germline V gene (reference sequence).

The specimen sequenced was blood. This chain uses TRBV20-1 with TRBJ2-5; tentatively, D is TRBD2 (7 bases). This TCR derives from an older woman with Graves' ophthalmopathy. The CDR3 nucleotides read TGCAGTGCTTCCCCCGTGAGGGGGGGGGAGACCCAGTACTTC. Its translation is CSASPVRGGETQYF.